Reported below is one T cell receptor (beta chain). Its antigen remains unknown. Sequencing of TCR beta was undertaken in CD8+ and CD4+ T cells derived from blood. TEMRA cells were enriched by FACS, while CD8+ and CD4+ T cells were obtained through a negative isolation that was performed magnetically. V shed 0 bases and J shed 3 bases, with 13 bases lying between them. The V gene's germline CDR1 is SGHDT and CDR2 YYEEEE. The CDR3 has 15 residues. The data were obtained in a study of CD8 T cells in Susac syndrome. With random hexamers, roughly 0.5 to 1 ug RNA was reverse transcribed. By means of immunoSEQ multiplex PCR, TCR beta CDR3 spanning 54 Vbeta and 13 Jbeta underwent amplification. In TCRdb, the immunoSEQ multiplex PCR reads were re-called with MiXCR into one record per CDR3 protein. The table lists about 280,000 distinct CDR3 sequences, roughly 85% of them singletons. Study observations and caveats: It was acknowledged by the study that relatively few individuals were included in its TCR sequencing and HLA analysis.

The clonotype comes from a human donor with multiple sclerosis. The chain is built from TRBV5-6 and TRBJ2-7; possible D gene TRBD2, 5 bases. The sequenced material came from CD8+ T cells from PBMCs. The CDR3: CASSLDEGVFYEQYF. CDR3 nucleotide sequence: TGTGCCAGCAGCTTGGACGAGGGAGTATTCTACGAGCAGTACTTC.